Described below is a single T cell receptor (beta chain) sequence and its context. What it binds is unknown. At one end the junction does not follow the germline gene, possibly because of a read error. This entry is derived from a study of T-cell reconstitution after alpha-beta-depleted transplantation in children. Broader study findings: Surviving recipient T cells and thymic progenitors accounted for the high day-60 TCRbeta diversity observed in some patients. The origin of alpha-beta T cells about two months after transplant was reportedly several hundred expanded graft clones. The main origin of T-cell counts and diversity one year after transplant was newly produced T cells.

This CDR3 contains 12 residues. Germline V gene data show CDR1 as SGHTA and CDR2 as FQGNSA. This sample's TCRbeta library carried unique molecular identifier barcodes. Via MiXCR, TCRdb re-called the PCR reads, giving one row per CDR3 protein. This repertoire shows 550,000 to 600,000 distinct CDR3 sequences, approximately 22% found once; its top ten account for over 12%. This TCR was recovered from a boy under three years old who had a stem cell transplant for acute myeloid leukemia, so the T cells may come from the graft donor. This sequence joins TRBV7-2 and TRBJ2-5; D gene ambiguous. The material sequenced was PBMCs, mostly from graft donor cells, taken 360 days after TCRalphabeta/CD19-depleted stem cell transplant. The CDR3 region has the DNA TGTGCCAGCAACTTAGACGGCGAGACCCAGTACTTC. It is translated as CASNLDGETQYF.